These 2 T cell receptor beta chains came from one sample sequenced in a study of shared clonotypes between healthy human individuals. Method: immunoSEQ multiplex PCR; TCRdb's copy keeps in-frame clones and lacks some. In the table there are some 2,000,000 clones, about 95% of which are singletons. The sample consisted of naive CD4+ T cells sorted from blood. As for subset: CD45RA+ positively selected. The source of these receptors is a man between 18 and 35 years old in good health.

Only one count was recorded for this clone. The chain carries TRBV6-6 and TRBJ2-5, with D possibly being TRBD1 or TRBD2 (5 bases each). V lost 6 bases and J 9 bases, leaving 11 bases between the germline ends. The CDR3 is 11 amino acids. The germline V gene has CDR1 MNHNY and CDR2 SVGAGI (reference sequence). As DNA, the CDR3 is TGTGCCAGCAGCGACGGGGACGCCCAGTACTTC. Translated, it gives CASSDGDAQYF.

The CDR3 here is CASSFPKGTQETQYF. The CDR3 nucleotides read TGCGCCAGCAGCTTTCCTAAGGGGACCCAAGAGACCCAGTACTTC. The rearrangement joins TRBV5-1 to TRBJ2-5; the D call may be TRBD1 or TRBD2 (5 bases each). The CDR3 has 15 amino acids. CDR1 and CDR2 from the germline V gene are SGHRS and YFSETQ. The ends were cut back, 2 bases at V and 1 base at J, with 12 bases in the middle.